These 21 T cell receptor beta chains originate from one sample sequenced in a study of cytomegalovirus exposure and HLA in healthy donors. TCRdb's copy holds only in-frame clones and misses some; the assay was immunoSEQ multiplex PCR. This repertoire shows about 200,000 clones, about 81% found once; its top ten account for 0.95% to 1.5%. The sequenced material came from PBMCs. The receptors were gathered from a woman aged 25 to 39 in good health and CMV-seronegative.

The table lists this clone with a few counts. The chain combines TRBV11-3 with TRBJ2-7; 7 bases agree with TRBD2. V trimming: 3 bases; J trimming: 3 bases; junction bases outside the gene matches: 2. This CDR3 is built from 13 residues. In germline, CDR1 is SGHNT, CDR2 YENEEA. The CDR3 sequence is CASSFTGGYEQYF. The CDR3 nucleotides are TGTGCCAGCAGCTTTACGGGGGGCTACGAGCAGTACTTC.

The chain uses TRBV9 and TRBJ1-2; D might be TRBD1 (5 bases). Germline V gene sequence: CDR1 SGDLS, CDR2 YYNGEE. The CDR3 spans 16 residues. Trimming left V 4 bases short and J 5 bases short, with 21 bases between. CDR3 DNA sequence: TGTGCCAGCAGCCAAACCGCAGGGCGGGAGGTTTATGGCTACACCTTC. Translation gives CASSQTAGREVYGYTF.

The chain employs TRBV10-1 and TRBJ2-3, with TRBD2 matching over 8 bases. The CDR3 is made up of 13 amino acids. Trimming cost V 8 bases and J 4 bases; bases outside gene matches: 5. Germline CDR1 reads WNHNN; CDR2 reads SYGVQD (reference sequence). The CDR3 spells CASSAGAADTQYF. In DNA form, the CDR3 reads TGCGCCAGCTCAGCGGGAGCAGCAGATACGCAGTATTTT.

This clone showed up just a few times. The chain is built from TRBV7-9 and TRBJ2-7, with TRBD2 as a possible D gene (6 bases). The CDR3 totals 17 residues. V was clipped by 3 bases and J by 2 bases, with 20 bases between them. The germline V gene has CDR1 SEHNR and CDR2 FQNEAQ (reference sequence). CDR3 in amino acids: CASSFSDGGSVAYEQYF. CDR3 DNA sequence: TGTGCCAGCAGCTTTTCTGACGGGGGTTCGGTTGCCTACGAGCAGTACTTC.

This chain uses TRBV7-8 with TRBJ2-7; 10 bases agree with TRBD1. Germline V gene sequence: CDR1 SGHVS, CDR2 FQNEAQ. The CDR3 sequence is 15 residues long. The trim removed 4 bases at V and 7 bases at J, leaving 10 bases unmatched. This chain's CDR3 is CASSSMTGGIWEQYF. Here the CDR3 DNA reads TGTGCCAGCAGCTCAATGACAGGGGGCATATGGGAGCAGTACTTC.

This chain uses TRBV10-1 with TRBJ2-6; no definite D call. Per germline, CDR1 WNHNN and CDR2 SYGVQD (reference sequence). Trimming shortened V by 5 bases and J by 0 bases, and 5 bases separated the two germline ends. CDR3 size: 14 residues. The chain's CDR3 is CASSSGSGANVLTF. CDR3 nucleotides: TGCGCCAGCAGTTCAGGCTCTGGGGCCAACGTCCTGACTTTC.

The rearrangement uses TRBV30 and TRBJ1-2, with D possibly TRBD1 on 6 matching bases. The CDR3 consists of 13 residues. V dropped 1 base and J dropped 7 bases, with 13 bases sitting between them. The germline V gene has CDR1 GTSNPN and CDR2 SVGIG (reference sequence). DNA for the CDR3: TGTGCCTGGAGTGAGAGGGGGTGGGGTGGCTACACCTTC. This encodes CAWSERGWGGYTF.

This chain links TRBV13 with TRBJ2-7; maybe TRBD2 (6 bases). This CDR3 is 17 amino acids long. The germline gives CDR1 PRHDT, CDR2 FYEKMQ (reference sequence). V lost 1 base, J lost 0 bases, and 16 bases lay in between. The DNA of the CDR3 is TGTGCCAGCAGCTTAGCCCCAGAAATTAGCGGCTCCTACGAGCAGTACTTC. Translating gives CASSLAPEISGSYEQYF.

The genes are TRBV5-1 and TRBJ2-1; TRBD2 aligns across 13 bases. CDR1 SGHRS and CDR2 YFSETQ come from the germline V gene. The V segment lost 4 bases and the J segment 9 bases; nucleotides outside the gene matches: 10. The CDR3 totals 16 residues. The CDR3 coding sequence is TGCGCCAGCAGCAAACAACTAGCGGGGGGGTCCTCTGAGCAGTTCTTC. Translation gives CASSKQLAGGSSEQFF. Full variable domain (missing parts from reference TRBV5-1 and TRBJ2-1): KAGVTQTPRYLIKTRGQQVTLSCSPISGHRSVSWYQQTPGQGLQFLFEYFSETQRNKGNFPGRFSGRQFSNSRSEMNVSTLELGDSALYLCASSKQLAGGSSEQFFGPGTRLTVL.

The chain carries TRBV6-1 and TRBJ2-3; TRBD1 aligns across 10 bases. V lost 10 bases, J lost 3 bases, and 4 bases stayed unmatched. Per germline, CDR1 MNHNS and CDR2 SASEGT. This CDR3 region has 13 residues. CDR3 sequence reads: CATRDRGTDTQYF. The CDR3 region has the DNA TGTGCCACGAGGGACAGGGGTACAGATACGCAGTATTTT.

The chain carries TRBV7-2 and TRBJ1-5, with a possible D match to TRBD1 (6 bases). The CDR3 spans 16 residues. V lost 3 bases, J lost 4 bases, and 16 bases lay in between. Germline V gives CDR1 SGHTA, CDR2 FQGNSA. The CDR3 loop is CASSFRPGTLNQPQHF. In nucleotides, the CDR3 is TGTGCCAGCAGCTTTCGACCCGGGACACTTAATCAGCCCCAGCATTTT.

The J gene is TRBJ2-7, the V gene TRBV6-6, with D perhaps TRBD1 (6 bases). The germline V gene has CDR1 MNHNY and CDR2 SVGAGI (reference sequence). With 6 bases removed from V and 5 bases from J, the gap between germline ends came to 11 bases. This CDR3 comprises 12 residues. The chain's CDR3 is CASRKNRDEQYF. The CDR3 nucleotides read TGTGCCAGCAGAAAGAACAGGGACGAGCAGTACTTC.

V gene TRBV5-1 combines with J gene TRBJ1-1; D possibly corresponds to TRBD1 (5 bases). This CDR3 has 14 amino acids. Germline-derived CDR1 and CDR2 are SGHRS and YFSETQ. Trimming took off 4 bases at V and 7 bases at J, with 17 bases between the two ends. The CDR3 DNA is TGCGCCAGCAGCGCCGGGAGGAATGGGGGTGAAGCTTTCTTT. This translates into CASSAGRNGGEAFF.

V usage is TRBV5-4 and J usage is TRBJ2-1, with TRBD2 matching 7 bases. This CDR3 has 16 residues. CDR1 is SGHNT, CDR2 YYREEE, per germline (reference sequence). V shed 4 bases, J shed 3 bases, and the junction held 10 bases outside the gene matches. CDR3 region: CASSLSTSVVYNEQFF. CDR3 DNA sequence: TGTGCCAGCAGCCTCAGCACTAGCGTCGTCTACAATGAGCAGTTCTTC.

CDR3 in amino acids: CASSQEGPSGAYNEQFF. The CDR3 DNA sequence: TGTGCCAGCAGCCAAGAAGGCCCGTCAGGGGCCTACAATGAGCAGTTCTTC. The rearrangement uses TRBV14 and TRBJ2-1; TRBD1 might be the D (6 bases). The CDR3 runs to 17 residues. Germline CDR1 and CDR2: SGHDN and FVKESK. V shed 0 bases and J shed 2 bases, with 14 bases lying between them.

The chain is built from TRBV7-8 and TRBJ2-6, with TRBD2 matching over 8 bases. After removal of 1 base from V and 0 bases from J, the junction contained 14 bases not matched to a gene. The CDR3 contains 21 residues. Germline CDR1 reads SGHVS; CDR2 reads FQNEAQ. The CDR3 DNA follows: TGTGCCAGCAGCTTAGGAATACCCGCCGGGGGGGCCCTCTCTGGGGCCAACGTCCTGACTTTC. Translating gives CASSLGIPAGGALSGANVLTF.

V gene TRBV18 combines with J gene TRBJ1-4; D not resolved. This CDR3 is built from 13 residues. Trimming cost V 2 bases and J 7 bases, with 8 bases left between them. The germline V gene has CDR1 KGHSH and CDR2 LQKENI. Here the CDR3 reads CASSPTVGEKLFF. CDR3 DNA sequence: TGTGCCAGCTCACCAACAGTCGGTGAAAAACTGTTTTTT.

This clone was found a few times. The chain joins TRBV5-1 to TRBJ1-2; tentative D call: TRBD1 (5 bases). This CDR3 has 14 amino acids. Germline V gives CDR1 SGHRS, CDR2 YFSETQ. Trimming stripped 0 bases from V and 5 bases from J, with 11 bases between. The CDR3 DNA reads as TGCGCCAGCAGCTTGGTGGACAAGGGGTATGGCTACACCTTC. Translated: CASSLVDKGYGYTF. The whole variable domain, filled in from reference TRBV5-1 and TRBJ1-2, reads KAGVTQTPRYLIKTRGQQVTLSCSPISGHRSVSWYQQTPGQGLQFLFEYFSETQRNKGNFPGRFSGRQFSNSRSEMNVSTLELGDSALYLCASSLVDKGYGYTFGSGTRLTVV.

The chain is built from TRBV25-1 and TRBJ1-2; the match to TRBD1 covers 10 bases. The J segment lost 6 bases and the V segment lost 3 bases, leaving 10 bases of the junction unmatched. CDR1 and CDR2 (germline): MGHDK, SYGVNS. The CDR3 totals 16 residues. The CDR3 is CASSEWDRGGSDGYTF. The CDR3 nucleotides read TGTGCCAGCAGTGAGTGGGACAGGGGAGGTTCGGATGGCTACACCTTC.

Here the CDR3 reads CASRPGGANEKLFF. The CDR3 region has the DNA TGCGCCAGCAGGCCGGGCGGGGCTAATGAAAAACTGTTTTTT. This rearrangement joins TRBV10-2 to TRBJ1-4; D gene ambiguous. V was clipped by 6 bases and J by 3 bases, with 11 bases between them. The CDR3 runs to 14 residues. Per germline, CDR1 WSHSY and CDR2 SAAADI.

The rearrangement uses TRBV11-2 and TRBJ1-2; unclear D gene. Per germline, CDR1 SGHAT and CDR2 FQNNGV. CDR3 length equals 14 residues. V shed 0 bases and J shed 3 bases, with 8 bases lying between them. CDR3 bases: TGTGCCAGCAGCTTAGAGACGGGGTACTATGGCTACACCTTC. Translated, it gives CASSLETGYYGYTF.